Shown below are 20 T cell receptor beta chains from a single sample sequenced in a study of technical replicates of blood from several donors. Method: immunoSEQ multiplex PCR; TCRdb's copy keeps in-frame clones and lacks some. In the table there are 74,000 or so clones, about 96% of which are singletons. Sequencing used T cells isolated from PBMCs. Receptors originate from a human donor in good health.

The chain uses TRBV27 and TRBJ2-5; D may be TRBD1 (5 bases). V gave up 2 bases and J gave up 4 bases, with 14 bases separating them. There are 15 residues in the CDR3. Germline CDR1 MNHEY, CDR2 SMNVEV (reference sequence). Here the CDR3 reads CASSLGADTIETQYF. The CDR3 region has the DNA TGTGCCAGCAGTTTAGGGGCAGACACAATAGAGACCCAGTACTTC.

V gene TRBV6-5 combines with J gene TRBJ1-1; possible D gene TRBD1, 6 bases. Per the germline V gene, CDR1 is MNHEY and CDR2 is SVGAGI. The CDR3 is 13 amino acids. V gave up 10 bases and J gave up 2 bases, with 14 bases separating them. In nucleotides, the CDR3 is TGTGCCACCCGGCGGGGGGGCAACACTGAAGCTTTCTTT. Residues: CATRRGGNTEAFF.

V and J are TRBV6-5 and TRBJ1-2; TRBD1 aligns across 7 bases. The CDR3 totals 15 residues. Germline-derived CDR1 and CDR2 are MNHEY and SVGAGI. V was pared by 5 bases and J by 8 bases, with 14 bases of the junction left unmatched. This CDR3 is CASSLIVTGEDGYTF. CDR3 in DNA: TGTGCCAGCAGTCTAATTGTTACAGGGGAGGACGGCTACACCTTC.

The rearrangement uses TRBV28 and TRBJ1-2; 7 nucleotides match TRBD1. Germline V lookup: CDR1 MDHEN, CDR2 SYDVKM. CDR3 length: 14 amino acids. J gave up 2 bases and V 3 bases, and 3 bases lay outside the gene matches. Here the CDR3 DNA reads TGTGCCAGCAGTTTTAACAGGGGAAACTATGGCTACACCTTC. Its translation: CASSFNRGNYGYTF.

The chain has TRBV6-1 and TRBJ2-5; 10 bases align to TRBD2. Germline CDR1 is MNHNS and CDR2 is SASEGT. This CDR3 is built from 19 residues. With 3 bases clipped from V and 5 bases from J, the junction kept 18 bases outside the gene matches. The CDR3 bases are TGTGCCAGCAGTGACGCCCGAGTCGGGCTAGCGGGAGTTGCTGAGACCCAGTACTTC. It specifies CASSDARVGLAGVAETQYF.

This chain's CDR3 is CASSLGLELKAFF. Here the CDR3 DNA reads TGTGCCAGCAGCTTGGGACTTGAACTCAAAGCTTTCTTT. The V and J genes are TRBV7-9 and TRBJ1-1; possibly TRBD1 for D (5 bases). Germline CDR1 is SEHNR and CDR2 is FQNEAQ (reference sequence). The CDR3 contains 13 residues. V shed 3 bases and J shed 9 bases, with 14 bases lying between them.

The chain uses TRBV19 and TRBJ2-3; no clear D gene. Trimming left V 5 bases short and J 8 bases short, with 14 bases between. Germline CDR1 and CDR2: LNHDA and SQIVND (reference sequence). The CDR3 consists of 13 residues. CDR3 protein: CASSENYVGTQYF. DNA for the CDR3: TGTGCCAGTAGTGAAAACTACGTGGGTACGCAGTATTTT.

This chain joins TRBV28 and TRBJ2-2; 7 bases agree with TRBD1. This CDR3 region has 15 residues. V was pared by 1 base and J by 4 bases, with 3 bases of the junction left unmatched. The germline gives CDR1 MDHEN, CDR2 SYDVKM. The chain's CDR3 is CASSLFGTATGELFF. The DNA for the CDR3 is TGTGCCAGCAGTTTATTTGGGACAGCCACCGGGGAGCTGTTTTTT. Full variable domain (remainder filled in from reference TRBV28 and TRBJ2-2): DVKVTQSSRYLVKRTGEKVFLECVQDMDHENMFWYRQDPGLGLRLIYFSYDVKMKEKGDIPEGYSVSREKKERFSLILESASTNQTSMYLCASSLFGTATGELFFGEGSRLTVL.

The V and J genes are TRBV27 and TRBJ1-2, with D possibly TRBD1 on 5 matching bases. From germline, CDR1 is MNHEY and CDR2 SMNVEV (reference sequence). The V and J ends lost 2 bases and 5 bases respectively, with 12 bases between them. CDR3 size: 14 residues. This CDR3 is CASSLMEGAYGYTF. The DNA for the CDR3 is TGTGCCAGCAGTTTAATGGAAGGGGCTTATGGCTACACCTTC.

The CDR3 DNA reads TGTGCCAGTAGTATAGGCCAGGGCCCCGCTTACGAGCAGTACTTC. The encoded protein is CASSIGQGPAYEQYF. The chain couples TRBV19 to TRBJ2-7; possible D gene TRBD1, 5 bases. V shed 1 base and J shed 4 bases, with 14 bases lying between them. The germline gives CDR1 LNHDA, CDR2 SQIVND (reference sequence). This CDR3 spans 15 amino acids.

The chain has TRBV10-3 and TRBJ1-2, with 7 nucleotides matching TRBD1. The V and J ends lost 1 base and 8 bases, in that order; junction bases with no gene match: 4. Germline CDR1 reads ENHRY; CDR2 reads SYGVKD. The CDR3 consists of 13 residues. CDR3 region: CAISEWAGGGYTF. The CDR3 nucleotides are TGTGCCATCAGTGAGTGGGCAGGGGGAGGCTACACCTTC.

This sequence joins TRBV5-6 and TRBJ2-7; perhaps TRBD2 as D (6 bases). The germline V and J ends were trimmed by 2 bases and 5 bases, with 14 bases remaining between them. Per the germline V gene, CDR1 is SGHDT and CDR2 is YYEEEE. The CDR3 spans 14 residues. CDR3 bases: TGTGCCAGCAGCTTTTCGGGACTCAGGAACGAGCAGTACTTC. As protein: CASSFSGLRNEQYF.

The chain links TRBV2 to TRBJ2-1, with 10 bases identical to TRBD2. There are 15 residues in the CDR3. V lost 6 bases and J lost 5; bases outside the gene matches: 7. Per germline, CDR1 SNHLY and CDR2 FYNNEI. The CDR3 sequence: CASRKLAGTDNEQFF. In nucleotides, the CDR3 is TGTGCCAGCAGAAAACTAGCGGGAACTGACAATGAGCAGTTCTTC.

The J gene is TRBJ2-2, the V gene TRBV6-5, with a possible D match to TRBD2 (6 bases). The CDR3 covers 15 residues. V was clipped by 6 bases and J by 2 bases, with 13 bases between them. Germline V gene lookup returns CDR1 MNHEY and CDR2 SVGAGI. The DNA of the CDR3 is TGTGCCAGCAGACCCGGGACTGGCAACACCGGGGAGCTGTTTTTT. Residues: CASRPGTGNTGELFF.

The V gene is TRBV5-1, the J gene TRBJ2-3, with 7 bases lining up with TRBD2. V lost 1 base and J lost 1; bases outside the gene matches: 6. CDR1 is SGHRS and CDR2 is YFSETQ in the germline V gene. The CDR3 consists of 16 residues. DNA for the CDR3: TGCGCCAGCAGCTTGTTTCGCGGGAGTCGCACAGATACGCAGTATTTT. The encoded protein is CASSLFRGSRTDTQYF.

The CDR3 DNA reads TGTGCCAGCGGGGGACTAGCTCACACCGGGGAGCTGTTTTTT. It yields the protein CASGGLAHTGELFF. The V and J genes are TRBV7-8 and TRBJ2-2, with 9 positions matching TRBD2. The CDR3 sequence is 14 residues long. From germline, CDR1 is SGHVS and CDR2 FQNEAQ. V was pared by 8 bases and J by 3 bases, with 4 bases of the junction left unmatched.

V is TRBV11-2 and J is TRBJ1-5; D perhaps matches TRBD1 (5 bases). The CDR3 runs 15 residues. In germline, CDR1 is SGHAT, CDR2 FQNNGV. Trimming left V 3 bases short and J 5 bases short, with 14 bases between. In nucleotides, the CDR3 is TGTGCCAGCAGCTTGGACCCGGGGGTTTATCAGCCCCAGCATTTT. As protein: CASSLDPGVYQPQHF.

The rearrangement joins TRBV5-1 to TRBJ2-7; 8 nucleotides line up with TRBD2. The CDR3 totals 16 residues. V was clipped by 0 bases and J by 1 base; unmatched bases: 6. The germline gives CDR1 SGHRS, CDR2 YFSETQ. The CDR3 sequence is CASSLAASGSSYEQYF. CDR3 DNA sequence: TGCGCCAGCAGCTTGGCGGCCAGCGGGAGTTCCTACGAGCAGTACTTC.

The rearrangement uses TRBV13 and TRBJ2-1; D possibly corresponds to TRBD1 (6 bases). The CDR3 runs 14 residues. V was trimmed by 5 bases and J by 7 bases, leaving 15 bases between them. CDR1 is PRHDT and CDR2 is FYEKMQ in the germline V gene (reference sequence). Here the CDR3 reads CASSPEDRKNEQFF. The CDR3 DNA reads TGTGCCAGCAGCCCCGAGGACAGAAAGAATGAGCAGTTCTTC.

The rearrangement links TRBV30 to TRBJ1-5; D ambiguous. With 4 bases removed from V and 11 bases from J, the gap between germline ends came to 21 bases. The V gene's germline CDR1 is GTSNPN and CDR2 SVGIG (reference sequence). The CDR3 is 14 residues long. The CDR3 spells CAWNEDIGQATQHF. As DNA, the CDR3 is TGTGCCTGGAATGAAGACATTGGGCAGGCGACCCAGCATTTT.